This T cell receptor (beta chain) stems from a study of regulatory T cells in long-lasting Graves disease. On the study more broadly: Over 5 years of antithyroid drugs plus positive TSH receptor antibodies defined persistent Graves' disease. Study-wide results and limits: There was favoring of TRBV28, TRBJ1-2 and TRBJ2-5 in persistent disease.

Unmatched junction bases numbered 9, after V lost 6 bases and J lost 6 bases. The germline V gene has CDR1 MNHEY and CDR2 SVGEGT. This CDR3 is built from 14 residues. Documented time point: persistent/refractory GD, antithyroid drugs over 5 years with positive TRAb. Scientists built the TCR library using RNA that was extracted from PBMCs. Construction of TCR beta libraries relied on iRepertoire HTBI primers and on Arm-PCR targeting CDR3 regions. TCRdb called the multiplex PCR reads again in MiXCR, with one record for every CDR3 protein. The sample contains hundreds of thousands of distinct CDR3 sequences, around 32% of which appear only once. Regarding this clonotype: Its antigen remains unidentified.

The sample was peripheral blood mononuclear cells (PBMCs), taken when the disease was refractory, from a patient treated with antithyroid drugs. This receptor was obtained from a female donor with Graves disease. The chain joins TRBV6-2 or TRBV6-3 to TRBJ2-7; 9 bases fit TRBD1. The CDR3 protein is CASSQIRDRAEQYF. The CDR3 DNA reads TGTGCCAGCAGCCAAATCCGGGACAGGGCCGAGCAGTACTTC.